Shown below are 9 T cell receptor beta chains from a single sample sequenced in a study of glioma-infiltrating T cells. TCR alpha and beta CDR3 regions were amplified from RNA using iRepertoire nested multiplex PCR. MiXCR, applied by TCRdb to the multiplex PCR reads, yields one record per CDR3 protein. Altogether about 110,000 distinct CDR3 sequences are present, less than 30% being singletons, with the ten largest covering around 30%. Source material: glioma tissue, nonneoplastic brain tissue, or PBMCs (not recorded which). The receptors derive from a human donor with low-grade glioma or glioblastoma, undergoing nonglioma brain surgery, or in good health (not recorded which).

There are many counts of this clonotype. The rearrangement joins TRBV28 to TRBJ1-5; TRBD1 agrees at 7 bases. The V gene's germline CDR1 is MDHEN and CDR2 SYDVKM. This CDR3 has 15 amino acids. Trimming removed 5 bases from V and 3 bases from J; junction bases left unmatched: 7. CDR3 DNA: TGTGCCAGCAGTCGGACCGGGACAGACAATCAGCCCCAGCATTTT. The encoded protein is CASSRTGTDNQPQHF.

The sample holds many counts of this clonotype. The CDR3 coding sequence is TGTGCCAGCAGCCTGCTGTCCGGGGCCAACGTCCTGACTTTC. Encoded protein: CASSLLSGANVLTF. The chain has TRBV3-1 and TRBJ2-6; D is undetermined. From germline, CDR1 is LGHDT and CDR2 YNNKEL (reference sequence). V gave up 4 bases and J gave up 4 bases, with 8 bases separating them. The CDR3 is 14 residues long.

This clonotype was seen ten or more times. The chain has TRBV6-1 and TRBJ2-5, with D possibly TRBD1 on 7 matching bases. V lost 6 bases, J lost 2 bases, and 13 bases lay in between. The CDR3 runs to 14 residues. Germline V gene lookup returns CDR1 MNHNS and CDR2 SASEGT. The CDR3 region is CASSQTGRQETQYF. CDR3 bases: TGTGCCAGCAGCCAGACAGGGAGGCAAGAGACCCAGTACTTC.

The table lists this clonotype with many counts. The chain carries TRBV20-1 and TRBJ2-7, with 7 bases fitting TRBD1. CDR3 length: 15 residues. CDR1 DFQATT and CDR2 SNEGSKA come from the germline V gene (reference sequence). V gave up 2 bases and J gave up 1 base; unmatched junction bases: 8. CDR3 in DNA: TGCAGTGCTAGACGGGCAGGGGACAGTTCCTACGAGCAGTACTTC. It is translated as CSARRAGDSSYEQYF.

For this clonotype: An end of the junction differs from the germline gene, which may be a read error. The chain has TRBV27 and TRBJ2-7; tentative D call: TRBD1 (5 bases). CDR3 size: 13 residues. CDR1 and CDR2 (germline): MNHEY, SMNVEV (reference sequence). CDR3 in amino acids: CASSFPVWGEQHF. CDR3 coding DNA: TGTGCCAGCAGTTTTCCAGTGTGGGGCGAGCAGCACTTC.

This clonotype came up many times. The chain couples TRBV28 to TRBJ1-2, with no clear D. There are 13 residues in the CDR3. The germline V and J ends were trimmed by 6 bases and 4 bases, with 12 bases remaining between them. Looked up from germline, CDR1 is MDHEN and CDR2 is SYDVKM. CDR3 sequence reads: CASSDDTGYGYTF. In DNA, the CDR3 is TGTGCCAGCAGCGATGACACGGGCTATGGCTACACCTTC.

The sample holds many counts of this clonotype. This chain's CDR3 is CASSRGTEGYNEQFF. CDR3 sequence (DNA): TGTGCCAGTAGTCGAGGGACTGAAGGCTACAATGAGCAGTTCTTC. V and J are TRBV19 and TRBJ2-1; the D gene is possibly TRBD2 (6 bases). V dropped 5 bases and J dropped 3 bases, with 14 bases sitting between them. This CDR3 spans 15 amino acids. Germline V gives CDR1 LNHDA, CDR2 SQIVND (reference sequence).

This clonotype was seen many times. CDR3 bases: TGTGCCAGCAGGGGGACAGGGGCGCGGAACACTGAAGCTTTCTTT. As protein: CASRGTGARNTEAFF. The chain couples TRBV6-1 to TRBJ1-1; TRBD1 agrees at 10 bases. The CDR3 has 15 residues. CDR1 is MNHNS and CDR2 is SASEGT in the germline V gene. The trim removed 6 bases at V and 1 base at J, leaving 5 bases unmatched.

Regarding this clonotype: The junction differs from germline at one of its ends, possibly a read error. The chain joins TRBV6-1 to TRBJ1-4; possibly TRBD1 for D (6 bases). Germline CDR1 is MNHNS and CDR2 is SASEGT. The CDR3 spans 16 residues. This CDR3 reads CASNLQGPATNEKLFF. Written as DNA, the CDR3 is TGCGCCAGCAACCTACAGGGTCCCGCAACTAATGAAAAACTGTTTTTT.